This entry concerns a single T cell receptor (beta chain). The target antigen is unknown. The data originate from a study of blood T cells in healthy people across ages. Study in general: Template switching captured about one barcoded beta molecule per two T cells.

Study findings and constraints: Percentage of naive T cells showed a strong correlation with TCR beta diversity. The study found more naive CD4+ cells and higher diversity in long-lived than aged donors.

Next came a second PCR, run for about 7 to 12 cycles, which used a sample-barcoded 5' primer along with a J-beta primer mix. One entry per CDR3 protein, called by TCRdb with MiXCR from the 5' RACE reads. The sample records about 1.8 million distinct CDR3 sequences, less than 50% being singletons. The CDR3 runs 18 residues. Germline CDR1 is LGHNA and CDR2 is YNFKEQ. The trim removed 1 base at V and 4 bases at J, leaving 10 bases unmatched. The TCR originated in a woman aged 40 to 50 in good health. The sample was blood. This chain connects TRBV4-2 to TRBJ2-1; 10 bases align to TRBD2. The DNA for the CDR3 is TGTGCCAGCAGCCAAGTCCCTCTAGCGGGAGACCGTTACAATGAGCAGTTCTTC. Amino acids: CASSQVPLAGDRYNEQFF.